The clone carrying this T cell receptor (beta chain) has a handful of counts. Antigen unknown. The PCR ran on 60 Vbeta and 13 Jbeta primers. TCRdb keeps only in-frame clones here, not all; method: immunoSEQ multiplex PCR. The sample records around 64,000 clones, around 64% being singletons. V lost 5 bases and J lost 0; bases outside the gene matches: 9. There are 17 residues in the CDR3. The germline V gene has CDR1 SGHAT and CDR2 FQNNGV. The sample is drawn from a study of cytomegalovirus exposure and HLA in healthy donors. Study conclusions and caveats: Cytomegalovirus-associated status was assigned to 164 TCR beta chains.

The TCR sequence derives from a woman aged 45-59 years in good health and CMV-seronegative. Material for sequencing was PBMCs. This chain uses TRBV11-2 with TRBJ2-3, with TRBD2 matching 9 bases. The chain's CDR3 is CASSASPLAGSTDTQYF. The CDR3 nucleotides are TGTGCCAGCAGCGCAAGCCCCCTAGCGGGGAGCACAGATACGCAGTATTTT.